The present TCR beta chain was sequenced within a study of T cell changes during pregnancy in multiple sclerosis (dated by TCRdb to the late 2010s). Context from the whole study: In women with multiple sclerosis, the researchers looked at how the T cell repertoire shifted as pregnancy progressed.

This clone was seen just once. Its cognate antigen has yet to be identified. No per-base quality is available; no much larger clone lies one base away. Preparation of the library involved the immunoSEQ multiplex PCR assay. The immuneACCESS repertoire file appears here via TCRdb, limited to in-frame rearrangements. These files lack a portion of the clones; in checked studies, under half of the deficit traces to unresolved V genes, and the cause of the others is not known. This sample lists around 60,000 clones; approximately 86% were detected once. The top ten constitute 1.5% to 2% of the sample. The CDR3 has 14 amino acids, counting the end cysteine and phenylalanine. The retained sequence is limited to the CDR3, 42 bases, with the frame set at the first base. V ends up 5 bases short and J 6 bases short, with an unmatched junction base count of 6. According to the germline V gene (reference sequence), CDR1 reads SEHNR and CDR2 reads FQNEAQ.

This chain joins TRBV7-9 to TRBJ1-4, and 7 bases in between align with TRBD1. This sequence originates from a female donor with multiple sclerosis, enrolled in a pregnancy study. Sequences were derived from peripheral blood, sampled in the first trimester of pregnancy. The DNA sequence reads TGTGCCAGCAGCGGCCGGGACAGTGATGAAAAACTGTTTTTT. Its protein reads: CASSGRDSDEKLFF.